This T cell receptor (beta chain) stems from a study of cytomegalovirus exposure and HLA in healthy donors. The study's findings and limits: An analysis done earlier found most TCR beta V segments productive about 87% or about 30% of the time. Whilst most TCR sequences proved rare, a subset of public TCRs occurred across many donors. Solely CMV serostatus was available to characterize immune exposure.

The CDR3 has 12 amino acids. Germline CDR1 reads MDHEN; CDR2 reads SYDVKM. The trim removed 10 bases at V and 6 bases at J, leaving 8 bases unmatched. PCR involved 60 Vbeta and 13 Jbeta primers. Some clones are missing from TCRdb's copy, which holds only in-frame ones; the method was immunoSEQ multiplex PCR. This repertoire shows 100,000 to 150,000 clones, approximately 78% found once; its top ten account for approximately 1.5%. This clone was detected a few times. Its antigen remains unknown. Healthy donors of bone marrow made up the group. The V and J genes are TRBV28 and TRBJ2-5, with TRBD1 identical over 7 bases. The receptor comes from a female donor in good health and CMV-seronegative. The sequencing input was PBMCs. CDR3 residues: CATGQVRQTQYF. In nucleotides, the CDR3 is TGTGCCACCGGACAGGTCCGGCAGACCCAGTACTTC.